This passage covers 8 T cell receptor beta chains from one sample sequenced in a study of T cells in Graves' hyperthyroidism and ophthalmopathy. The TCR beta CDR3 regions underwent amplification using RNA transcripts as the source. Initially, a first-round RT-PCR of the TCR CDR3 employed the HTBI primer set. In TCRdb, the multiplex PCR reads were re-called with MiXCR into one record per CDR3 protein. The table lists approximately 640,000 distinct CDR3 sequences, 15% to 20% of them singletons. The specimen sequenced was blood. The receptors shown here come from a woman in her twenties or thirties with Graves' hyperthyroidism.

V usage is TRBV10-1 and J usage is TRBJ2-3, with a weak D call TRBD2 (6 bases). The germline gives CDR1 WNHNN, CDR2 SYGVQD (reference sequence). CDR3 length: 16 amino acids. V lost 5 bases and J 2 bases, leaving 17 bases between the germline ends. The CDR3 loop is CASSRIPGAATDTQYF. The CDR3 DNA reads TGCGCCAGCAGTAGAATTCCGGGAGCTGCCACAGATACGCAGTATTTT.

In this sample, this clonotype turned up many times. The chain has TRBV7-3 and TRBJ2-1, with 7 bases aligning to TRBD2. The CDR3 length is 15 residues. J gave up 7 bases and V 4 bases, and 10 bases lay outside the gene matches. Germline lookup yields CDR1 SGHTA and CDR2 FQGTGA. The CDR3 DNA sequence: TGTGCCAGCAGCTCTGGGGACTACCTTGTGAATGAGCAGTTCTTC. This gives the protein CASSSGDYLVNEQFF.

The chain recombines TRBV9 with TRBJ2-7; the match to TRBD1 covers 8 bases. Germline CDR1 and CDR2: SGDLS and YYNGEE. Unmatched junction bases numbered 6, after V lost 1 base and J lost 6 bases. The length of the CDR3 is 14 residues. In nucleotides, the CDR3 is TGTGCCAGCAGCGTAACAGGGGGAAGTCTCGAGCAGTACTTC. Amino acid sequence: CASSVTGGSLEQYF.

This clonotype was counted many times. The chain combines TRBV7-8 with TRBJ1-2; no clear D. The CDR3 is 11 residues long. V was shortened by 4 bases and J by 7 bases, with 7 bases between the two germline ends. Germline V gives CDR1 SGHVS, CDR2 FQNEAQ. CDR3 sequence (DNA): TGTGCCAGCAGCTCGGACGGTGGCTACACCTTC. The encoded protein is CASSSDGGYTF.

This clonotype occurred many times. The chain links TRBV3-1 to TRBJ1-1, with D possibly TRBD1 on 6 matching bases. Germline lookup yields CDR1 LGHDT and CDR2 YNNKEL (reference sequence). V was clipped by 4 bases and J by 7 bases, with 13 bases between them. The CDR3 is 13 amino acids. This CDR3 reads CASSPLGQYEAFF. The CDR3 coding sequence is TGTGCCAGCAGCCCCCTAGGACAGTATGAAGCTTTCTTT. Full variable domain (rest looked up from reference TRBV3-1 and TRBJ1-1): DTAVSQTPKYLVTQMGNDKSIKCEQNLGHDTMYWYKQDSKKFLKIMFSYNNKELIINETVPNRFSPKSPDKAHLNLHINSLELGDSAVYFCASSPLGQYEAFFGQGTRLTVV.

This clonotype was seen at least ten times. An end of the junction differs from the germline gene, which may be a read error. The rearrangement links TRBV5-1 to TRBJ2-2, with a weak D call TRBD1 (6 bases). This CDR3 contains 15 residues. Germline-derived CDR1 and CDR2 are SGHRS and YFSETQ. For the CDR3, the DNA is TGTGCCAGCAGTTCGACAGGTCCGAACACCGGGGAGCTGTTTTTT. Its protein product is CASSSTGPNTGELFF.

This clonotype was picked up many times. The V and J genes are TRBV24-1 and TRBJ1-5, with 8 bases lining up with TRBD1. In germline, CDR1 is KGHDR, CDR2 SFDVKD. This CDR3 has 15 amino acids. Unmatched junction bases numbered 3, after V lost 2 bases and J lost 4 bases. The CDR3 region has the DNA TGTGCCACCAGTGATTCCCGGACAGGGAATCAGCCCCAGCATTTT. This translates into CATSDSRTGNQPQHF.

In regard to this clonotype: This may come from a read error, since a much larger clone is one base off. The chain combines TRBV28 with TRBJ2-5; unclear D gene. CDR1 and CDR2 (germline): MDHEN, SYDVKM. This CDR3 comprises 14 residues. For the CDR3, the DNA is TGTGCCAGCAGTTTTGAGCAGGTTCAAGAGACCCGGTACTTC. Its protein product is CASSFEQVQETRYF.